Listed below are T cell receptor beta chains from one sample, sequenced in a study of circulating tumor DNA in untreated peripheral T-cell lymphoma. The assay was immunoSEQ multiplex PCR, and TCRdb's table has in-frame clones only and misses some. Of about 7,000 clones listed, 65% to 80% were seen once; the top ten hold approximately 17%. Sequenced: tumor tissue. These receptors originate from a human donor with peripheral T-cell lymphoma. Both conserved end residues are part of each CDR3. D genes are given only for firm matches. Size tells how often a clone was seen (once, few, many) or the class of an expanded clone, and some rows leave it out.

size | J | D | V | CDR3 | DNA
once | TRBJ2-7 | NA | TRBV6-8 | CASSETFSHEQYF | TGTGCCAGCAGCGAGACCTTTTCGCACGAGCAGTACTTC
NA | TRBJ1-3 | NA | TRBV5-1 | CASSLGGVHSGNTIYF | TGCGCCAGCAGCTTGGGTGGGGTGCACTCTGGAAACACCATATATTTT
few | TRBJ1-5 | NA | TRBV19 | CASSPRTEDQPQHF | TGTGCCAGTAGTCCTAGGACGGAAGATCAGCCCCAGCATTTT
NA | TRBJ2-3 | TRBD2 | TRBV30 | CAWSLAGPPTSTDTQYF | TGTGCCTGGAGTTTAGCGGGCCCCCCGACTAGCACAGATACGCAGTATTTT
NA | TRBJ1-5 | NA | TRBV19 | CASSYRANQPQHF | TGTGCCAGTAGTTACCGGGCAAATCAGCCCCAGCATTTT
NA | TRBJ2-7 | TRBD1 | TRBV5-1 | CASSQLGTAYPLGYEQYF | TGCGCCAGCAGCCAGTTGGGGACAGCTTACCCTCTCGGCTACGAGCAGTACTTC
NA | TRBJ1-5 | NA | TRBV1 | CTSSHAGTGRNQPQHF | TGCACCAGCAGCCACGCCGGGACAGGGAGAAATCAGCCCCAGCATTTT
NA | TRBJ2-3 | NA | TRBV4-1 | CASSQEVWASYTDTQYF | TGCGCCAGCAGCCAAGAAGTCTGGGCTAGCTACACAGATACGCAGTATTTT
NA | TRBJ2-2 | NA | TRBV6-8 | CASSYVRGGTGELFF | TGTGCCAGCAGTTACGTCAGGGGAGGAACCGGGGAGCTGTTTTTT
NA | TRBJ1-2 | NA | TRBV19 | CASSIWPRNYGYTF | TGTGCCAGTAGTATCTGGCCCAGAAACTATGGCTACACCTTC
NA | TRBJ2-1 | NA | TRBV6-8 | CASSQRTAGWFNEQFF | TGTGCCAGCAGTCAGAGGACAGCCGGGTGGTTCAATGAGCAGTTCTTC
NA | TRBJ2-3 | TRBD2 | TRBV19 | CASSIRTSGSTDTQYF | TGTGCCAGTAGTATTCGGACTAGCGGGAGCACAGATACGCAGTATTTT
NA | TRBJ2-7 | NA | TRBV9 | CASSESPLAGDSYEQYF | TGTGCCAGCAGTGAATCCCCCTTAGCAGGGGACTCCTACGAGCAGTACTTC
NA | TRBJ1-1 | TRBD1 | TRBV6-8 | CASREDRRNTEAFF | TGTGCCAGCAGGGAGGACAGGCGTAACACTGAAGCTTTCTTT
NA | TRBJ2-7 | TRBD1 | TRBV6-8 | CASSYSGTAEYEQYF | TGTGCCAGCAGCTACTCCGGGACAGCGGAATACGAGCAGTACTTC
NA | TRBJ2-3 | NA | TRBV9 | CASNQVGGTQYF | TGTGCCAGCAACCAAGTAGGAGGGACGCAGTATTTT
once | TRBJ1-1 | TRBD1 | TRBV10-3 | CATVPTGEYCEAFF | TGTGCCACTGTCCCTACAGGGGAATACTGTGAAGCTTTCTTT
NA | TRBJ1-5 | NA | TRBV10-2 | CASSEGRGDQPQHF | TGCGCCAGCAGTGAGGGAAGGGGTGATCAGCCCCAGCATTTT
NA | TRBJ2-7 | TRBD2 | TRBV11-3 | CASSGRTSSVYEQYF | TGTGCCAGCAGCGGGAGGACTAGTTCCGTCTACGAGCAGTACTTC
NA | TRBJ2-7 | TRBD2 | TRBV23-1 | CASSQVAGAYEQYF | TGCGCCAGCAGCCAAGTAGCGGGAGCCTACGAGCAGTACTTC
NA | TRBJ1-2 | TRBD1 | TRBV6-8 | CASRLDRGNNYGYTF | TGTGCCAGCAGACTCGACAGGGGAAATAACTATGGCTACACCTTC
NA | TRBJ2-7 | NA | TRBV23-1 | CASSQTGLGEQYF | TGCGCCAGCAGCCAGACAGGATTAGGCGAGCAGTACTTC
NA | TRBJ2-7 | TRBD1 | TRBV5-1 | CASSLGRTGGTRSWGEQYF | TGCGCCAGCAGCTTGGGAAGGACAGGGGGTACACGGAGTTGGGGCGAGCAGTACTTC
NA | TRBJ1-4 | TRBD1 | TRBV11-3 | CASSSGQGYNEKLFF | TGTGCCAGCAGCTCCGGACAGGGATATAATGAAAAACTGTTTTTT
NA | TRBJ2-6 | NA | TRBV2 | CASSPGAGANVLTF | TGTGCCAGCAGTCCTGGGGCGGGGGCCAACGTCCTGACTTTC
NA | TRBJ2-1 | TRBD2 | TRBV15 | CATSTVPGLAVNSYNEQFF | TGTGCCACCAGCACAGTCCCGGGACTAGCGGTAAACTCCTACAATGAGCAGTTCTTC